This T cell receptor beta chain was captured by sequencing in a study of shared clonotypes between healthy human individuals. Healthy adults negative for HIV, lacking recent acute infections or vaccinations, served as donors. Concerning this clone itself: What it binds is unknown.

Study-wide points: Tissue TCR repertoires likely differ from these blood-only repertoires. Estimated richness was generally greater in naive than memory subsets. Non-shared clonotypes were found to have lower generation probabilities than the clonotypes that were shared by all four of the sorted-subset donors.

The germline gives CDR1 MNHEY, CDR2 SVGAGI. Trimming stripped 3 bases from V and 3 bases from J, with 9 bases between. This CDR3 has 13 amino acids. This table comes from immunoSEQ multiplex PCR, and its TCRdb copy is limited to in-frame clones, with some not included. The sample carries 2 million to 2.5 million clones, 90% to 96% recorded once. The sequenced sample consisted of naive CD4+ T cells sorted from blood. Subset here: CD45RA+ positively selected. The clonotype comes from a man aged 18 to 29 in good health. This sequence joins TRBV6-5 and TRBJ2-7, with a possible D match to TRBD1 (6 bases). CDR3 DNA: TGTGCCAGCAGTTATAGGGACAACTACGAGCAGTACTTC. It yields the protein CASSYRDNYEQYF.